The rows below give T cell receptor beta chains drawn from one sample of a study of blood T cell repertoires in COVID-19. The repertoire was sequenced with immunoSEQ multiplex PCR; TCRdb's copy has only in-frame clones and lacks some. This sample has 210,000 or so clones, with roughly nine tenths found just once. Sequencing was performed on PBMCs or T cells enriched from blood (not recorded which). The receptor set was obtained from a man between 25 and 39 years old who had recovered from COVID-19. Both conserved end residues are part of each CDR3. A D gene is named only where the DNA matches it firmly. Expanded clones get a size class; other rows say once, few or many, or leave the size out.

>NA|TRBD1|TRBJ1-5|TRBV6-5
CASKTGNSNQPQHF
TGTGCCAGCAAGACAGGGAATAGCAATCAGCCCCAGCATTTT
>NA|NA|TRBJ1-1|TRBV16
CASSQLRESEAFF
TGTGCCAGCAGCCAATTAAGAGAGAGTGAAGCTTTCTTT
>NA|NA|TRBJ1-5|TRBV18
CASSSMGDQPQHF
TGTGCCAGCTCATCAATGGGCGATCAGCCCCAGCATTTT
>NA|NA|TRBJ2-5|TRBV6-6
CATSPIQETQYF
TGTGCAACTAGTCCGATCCAAGAGACCCAGTACTTC
>NA|TRBD1|TRBJ1-2|TRBV5-4
CASSLWTGDGYTF
TGTGCCAGCAGCTTGTGGACAGGGGATGGCTACACCTTC
>few|NA|TRBJ1-2|TRBV5-4
CASSLDRLPVFTF
TGTGCCAGCAGTCTTGACAGACTCCCAGTTTTCACCTTC
>NA|TRBD1|TRBJ1-1|TRBV19
CASSIPGQGAGNTEAFF
TGTGCCAGTAGTATTCCGGGACAGGGGGCGGGGAACACTGAAGCTTTCTTT
>NA|TRBD1|TRBJ1-6|TRBV30
CATGTGTGGRYNSPLHF
TGTGCCACTGGAACTGGGACAGGGGGTCGGTATAATTCACCCCTCCACTTT
>NA|NA|TRBJ1-2|TRBV7-9
CASSLAVGQPNYGYTF
TGTGCCAGCAGCTTAGCAGTAGGACAGCCTAACTATGGCTACACCTTC
>NA|NA|TRBJ1-2|TRBV18
CASSPSGGSYGYTF
TGTGCCAGCTCACCAAGTGGAGGTAGCTATGGCTACACCTTC
>NA|NA|TRBJ2-3|TRBV5-1
CASSLEWTAPADTQYF
TGCGCCAGCAGCTTGGAGTGGACAGCACCCGCCGATACGCAGTATTTT
>NA|NA|TRBJ2-1|TRBV3-1/TRBV3-2
CASSQFSSRRPSYNEQFF
TGTGCCAGCAGCCAGTTCTCCTCTAGAAGACCCTCCTACAATGAGCAGTTCTTC
>once|NA|TRBJ2-5|TRBV5-1
CASSLGLEKETQYF
TGCGCCAGCAGCTTAGGTTTGGAGAAAGAGACCCAGTACTTC
>NA|TRBD2|TRBJ2-7|TRBV7-3
CASSLGGGRSYEQYF
TGTGCCAGCAGCTTAGGCGGGGGTAGGTCCTACGAGCAGTACTTC